The following is a T cell receptor beta chain sequence with its context. Its specificity is unknown. This sample is part of a study of T cell repertoires in cytomegalovirus infection. Study-wide background: Public signatures in TCR beta pointed to CMV infection and matching HLA type.

After removal of 2 bases from V and 7 bases from J, the junction contained 14 bases not matched to a gene. The CDR3 contains 17 residues. Looked up from germline, CDR1 is SGHVS and CDR2 is FNYEAQ. Study results and limitations: Of the TCR beta families, the public ones yielded a cumulative frequency that identified carriers of CMV plus the relevant HLA. The ex vivo response showed dominance by HLA-C-restricted CMV-specific TCR beta clonotypes.

TCRdb ran MiXCR on the reads and lists one entry per CDR3 protein. Here the sample spans over 45,000 distinct CDR3 sequences, about 21% being singletons. The chain uses TRBV7-6 and TRBJ2-1, with TRBD2 matching 7 bases. The sequence came from a human donor in good health (CMV status not recorded). Some clones in this sample may be carry-over from other donors' samples. Sequenced here: CD8+ T cells from cultured PBMCs, sampled from culture after CMV antigen stimulation. The DNA of the CDR3 is TGTGCCAGCAGCTTATACTTTGAGGGAGGGAGGTATAATGAGCAGTTCTTC. Translated, it gives CASSLYFEGGRYNEQFF.